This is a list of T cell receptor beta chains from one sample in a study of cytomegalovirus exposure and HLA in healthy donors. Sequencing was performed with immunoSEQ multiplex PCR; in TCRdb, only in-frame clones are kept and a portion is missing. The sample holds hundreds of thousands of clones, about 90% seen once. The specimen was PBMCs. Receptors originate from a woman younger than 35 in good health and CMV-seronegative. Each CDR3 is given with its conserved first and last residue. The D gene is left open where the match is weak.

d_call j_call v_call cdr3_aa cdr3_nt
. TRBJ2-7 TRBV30 CAADEQYF TGTGCCGCGGACGAGCAGTACTTC
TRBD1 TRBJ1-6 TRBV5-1 CASSTDRPYNSPLHF TGCGCCAGCAGCACGGACAGGCCCTATAATTCACCCCTCCACTTT
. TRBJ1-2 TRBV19 CASSPPLSRGDYGYTF TGTGCCAGTAGTCCTCCACTCTCTAGGGGCGACTATGGCTACACCTTC
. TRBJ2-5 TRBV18 CASSPGVRETQYF TGTGCCAGCTCACCCGGAGTAAGGGAGACCCAGTACTTC
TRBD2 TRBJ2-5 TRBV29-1 CSAVSWGLLGEQYF TGCAGCGCCGTGTCATGGGGACTACTAGGGGAGCAGTACTTC
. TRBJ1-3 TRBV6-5 CASRRDGSGNTIYF TGTGCCAGCAGGCGGGACGGCTCTGGAAACACCATATATTTT
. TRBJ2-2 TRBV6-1 CASTESSRNTGELFF TGTGCCAGCACCGAAAGTAGCAGAAACACCGGGGAGCTGTTTTTT
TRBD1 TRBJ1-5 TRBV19 CASSPGDRDGFGPQHF TGTGCCAGTAGCCCCGGGGACAGGGACGGATTTGGGCCCCAGCATTTT
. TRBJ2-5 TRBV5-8 CASNGEETQYF TGTGCCAGTAACGGAGAAGAGACCCAGTACTTC
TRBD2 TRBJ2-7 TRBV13 CASSFVSGGELSSYGQYF TGTGCCAGCAGCTTCGTTAGCGGGGGGGAACTAAGCTCCTACGGGCAGTACTTC